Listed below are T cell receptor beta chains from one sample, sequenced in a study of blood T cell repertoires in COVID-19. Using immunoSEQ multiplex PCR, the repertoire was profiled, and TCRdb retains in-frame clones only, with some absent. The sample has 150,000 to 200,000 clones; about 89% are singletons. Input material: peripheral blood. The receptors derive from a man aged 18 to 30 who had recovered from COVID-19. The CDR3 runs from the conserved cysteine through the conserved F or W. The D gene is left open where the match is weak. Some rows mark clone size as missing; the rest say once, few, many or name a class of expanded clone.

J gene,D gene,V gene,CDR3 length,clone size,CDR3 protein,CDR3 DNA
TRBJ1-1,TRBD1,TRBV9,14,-,CASSVIQGGTEAFF,TGTGCCAGCAGCGTCATACAGGGGGGTACTGAAGCTTTCTTT
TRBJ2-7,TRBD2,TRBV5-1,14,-,CASSLGGGRGEQYF,TGCGCCAGCAGCTTGGGAGGCGGGAGGGGCGAGCAGTACTTC
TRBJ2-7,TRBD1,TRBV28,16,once,CASSLFGTGSIYEQYF,TGTGCCAGCAGTTTATTCGGGACAGGGTCGATCTACGAGCAGTACTTC
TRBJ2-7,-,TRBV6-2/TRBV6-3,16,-,CASSSVRGRTGYEQYF,TGTGCCAGCAGTTCGGTCAGGGGCCGAACAGGATACGAGCAGTACTTC
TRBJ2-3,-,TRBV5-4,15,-,CASSLPAGQTDTQYF,TGTGCCAGCAGCTTGCCTGCAGGGCAAACAGATACGCAGTATTTT
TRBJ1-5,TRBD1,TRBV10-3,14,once,CATRTGAAGQPQHF,TGTGCCACCCGGACAGGGGCCGCAGGGCAGCCCCAGCATTTT
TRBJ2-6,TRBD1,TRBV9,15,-,CASSDRGSGANVLTF,TGTGCCAGCAGCGACAGGGGGTCTGGGGCCAACGTCCTGACTTTC
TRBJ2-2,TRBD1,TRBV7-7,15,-,CASSPDRVGAGELFF,TGTGCTAGCAGCCCGGACAGGGTGGGGGCCGGGGAGCTGTTTTTT
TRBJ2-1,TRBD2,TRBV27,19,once,CASSSSSPGVAGVRREQFF,TGTGCCAGCAGTTCATCCTCCCCGGGAGTAGCGGGAGTTCGTCGTGAGCAGTTCTTC
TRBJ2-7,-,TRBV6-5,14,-,CASSVRGGSYEQYF,TGTGCCAGCAGCGTGAGGGGGGGTTCCTACGAGCAGTACTTC
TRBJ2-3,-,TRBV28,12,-,CASSLYRDTQYF,TGTGCCAGCAGTTTATATCGAGATACGCAGTATTTT
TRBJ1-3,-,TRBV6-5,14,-,CASSWTARENTIYF,TGTGCCAGCAGTTGGACAGCCAGGGAAAACACCATATATTTT
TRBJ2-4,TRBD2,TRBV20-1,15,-,CSATDPGGTKNIQYF,TGCAGTGCTACTGACCCGGGGGGTACCAAAAACATTCAGTACTTC
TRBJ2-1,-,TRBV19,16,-,CASSMGSRGIRNEQFF,TGTGCCAGTAGTATGGGCTCCCGCGGGATACGGAATGAGCAGTTCTTC
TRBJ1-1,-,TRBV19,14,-,CASSIRTGWTEAFF,TGTGCCAGTAGTATTCGAACAGGCTGGACTGAAGCTTTCTTT
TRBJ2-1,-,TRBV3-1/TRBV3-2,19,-,CASSQDGGAHLSSYNEQFF,TGTGCCAGCAGCCAAGATGGAGGAGCGCACCTTAGCTCCTACAATGAGCAGTTCTTC
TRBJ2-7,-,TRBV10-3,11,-,CAISETGEQYF,TGTGCCATCAGTGAAACAGGTGAACAGTACTTC
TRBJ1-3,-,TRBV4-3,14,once,CASSQGTLGNTIYF,TGCGCCAGCAGCCAAGGGACACTCGGTAACACCATATATTTT
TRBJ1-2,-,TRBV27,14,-,CASSLDRSHYGYTF,TGTGCCAGCAGCTTAGACAGGTCCCACTATGGCTACACCTTC
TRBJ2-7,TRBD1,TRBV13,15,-,CASSPPGQPYYEQYF,TGTGCCAGCAGTCCACCGGGACAGCCTTACTACGAGCAGTACTTC
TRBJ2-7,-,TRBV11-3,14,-,CASLTEGRHYEQYF,TGTGCCAGTCTTACAGAGGGGAGGCACTACGAGCAGTACTTC
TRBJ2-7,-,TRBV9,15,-,CASSVGGRSASEQYF,TGTGCCAGCAGCGTAGGGGGTCGTAGCGCATCCGAGCAGTACTTC
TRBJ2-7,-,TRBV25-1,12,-,CASSDRTYEQYF,TGTGCCAGCAGTGACAGGACCTACGAGCAGTACTTC
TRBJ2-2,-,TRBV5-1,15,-,CASSLTGSNTGELFF,TGCGCCAGCAGCTTGACAGGGTCGAACACCGGGGAGCTGTTTTTT
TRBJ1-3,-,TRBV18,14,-,CASSPEGGGNTIYF,TGTGCCAGCTCACCAGAAGGGGGTGGAAACACCATATATTTT
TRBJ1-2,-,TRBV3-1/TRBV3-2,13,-,CASSHRVWIGYTF,TGTGCCAGCAGCCACAGGGTCTGGATTGGCTACACCTTC
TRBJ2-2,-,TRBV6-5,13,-,CASRRTVTGELFF,TGTGCCAGCAGAAGGACTGTCACCGGGGAGCTGTTTTTT
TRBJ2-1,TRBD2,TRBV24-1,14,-,CATSEAGAPNEQFF,TGTGCCACCAGTGAAGCGGGAGCCCCCAATGAGCAGTTCTTC
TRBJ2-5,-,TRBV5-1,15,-,CASSLLSGALETQYF,TGCGCCAGCAGCTTGTTATCAGGGGCTCTAGAGACCCAGTACTTC
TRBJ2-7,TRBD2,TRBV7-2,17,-,CASSLGFVAGAGYEQYF,TGTGCCAGCAGCTTAGGGTTTGTAGCGGGGGCGGGCTACGAGCAGTACTTC
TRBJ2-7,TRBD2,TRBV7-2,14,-,CASRLTSGSYEQYF,TGTGCCAGCAGGTTGACTAGCGGGAGTTACGAGCAGTACTTC
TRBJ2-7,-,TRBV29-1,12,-,CSVEGQKYEQYF,TGCAGCGTTGAAGGACAGAAATACGAGCAGTACTTC
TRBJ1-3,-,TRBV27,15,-,CASSFQGATGNTIYF,TGTGCCAGCAGTTTCCAAGGGGCGACTGGAAACACCATATATTTT
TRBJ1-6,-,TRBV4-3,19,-,CASSQEYQATSSYNSPLHF,TGCGCCAGCAGCCAAGAATACCAGGCGACAAGCTCCTATAATTCACCCCTCCACTTT
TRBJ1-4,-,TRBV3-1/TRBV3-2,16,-,CASSQAYGLGPEKLFF,TGTGCCAGCAGCCAGGCTTATGGACTCGGGCCGGAAAAACTGTTTTTT
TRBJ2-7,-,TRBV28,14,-,CASSLGAGSYEQYF,TGTGCCAGCAGTTTAGGGGCAGGATCCTACGAGCAGTACTTC
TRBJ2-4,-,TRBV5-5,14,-,CASSLAPGENIQYF,TGTGCCAGCAGCTTAGCACCCGGAGAAAACATTCAGTACTTC
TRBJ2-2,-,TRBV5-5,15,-,CASSLGTIDTGELFF,TGTGCCAGCAGCTTGGGAACGATAGACACCGGGGAGCTGTTTTTT
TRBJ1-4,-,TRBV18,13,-,CASSPDGQTKLFF,TGTGCCAGCTCACCCGACGGACAGACCAAACTGTTTTTT
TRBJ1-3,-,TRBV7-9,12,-,CASSPTGNTIYF,TGTGCCAGCAGCCCTACCGGAAACACCATATATTTT
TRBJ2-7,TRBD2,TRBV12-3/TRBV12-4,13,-,CASRLAGGYEQYF,TGTGCCAGCAGGCTAGCGGGGGGCTACGAGCAGTACTTC
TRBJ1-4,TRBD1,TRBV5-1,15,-,CASSLGDRANEKLFF,TGCGCCAGCAGCTTAGGAGACAGGGCTAATGAAAAACTGTTTTTT
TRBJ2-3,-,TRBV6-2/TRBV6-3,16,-,CASSLLTFDGGDTQYF,TGTGCCAGCAGTCTGCTGACATTTGATGGGGGGGATACGCAGTATTTT
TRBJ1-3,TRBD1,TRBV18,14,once,CASSPGQVTNTIYF,TGTGCCAGCTCACCGGGACAGGTTACAAACACCATATATTTT
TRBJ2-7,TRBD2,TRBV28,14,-,CASRSGGSSYEQYF,TGTGCCAGCAGATCGGGGGGGAGCTCCTACGAGCAGTACTTC
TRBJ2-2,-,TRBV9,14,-,CASSVGAGNGELFF,TGTGCCAGCAGCGTAGGGGCAGGCAACGGGGAGCTGTTTTTT
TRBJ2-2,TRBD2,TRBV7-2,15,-,CASTLTSGAGGELFF,TGTGCCAGCACCCTGACTAGCGGGGCCGGGGGGGAGCTGTTTTTT
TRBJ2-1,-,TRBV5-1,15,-,CASSLQGTVYNEQFF,TGCGCCAGCAGCTTGCAGGGGACCGTCTACAATGAGCAGTTCTTC